The TCR beta chain described here comes from a study of OX40 agonist ivuxolimab in advanced cancers. Findings of the study overall: Low normalized T-cell clonal expansion was also seen in some nonresponders.

CDR1 is SGHTA and CDR2 is FQGNSA in the germline V gene. Trimming took 1 base from V and 5 from J, leaving 8 bases between them. This CDR3 is built from 13 residues. Libraries were prepared by immunoSEQ multiplex PCR; TCRdb keeps only in-frame clonotypes and omits some of them. The data show fewer than 65,000 clones, approximately 86% seen once. Only a few counts were recorded for this clone. Its target is not known. The sample in question was CD4+ or CD8+ T cells sorted from blood, obtained in a trial of the OX40 agonist ivuxolimab. This sequence originates from an adult with an advanced solid tumor such as melanoma, head and neck, liver or kidney cancer. The V call is TRBV7-2, the J call TRBJ2-5; D is uncertain. CDR3 amino acids: CASSLGVRETQYF. CDR3 nucleotide sequence: TGTGCCAGCAGCTTAGGGGTTAGGGAGACCCAGTACTTC.